This T cell receptor beta chain was documented in a study of blood T cell repertoires in COVID-19. As for the study in general: Both acute and convalescent COVID-19 samples were obtained from the United States, Italy and Spain.

The CDR3 length is 14 residues. Per the study methods: Estimation of nucleated cell counts relied on the amplification of reference gene primers. Assay used: immunoSEQ multiplex PCR; TCRdb lists only in-frame clones, some missing. V and J calls plus clone size are reproduced from that table; the DNA served to infer D and trimming. The data show 200,000 to 250,000 clones, with roughly 80% seen just once and 4.8% held by the top ten. The TCR originated in a woman in her forties or fifties who had been exposed to COVID-19. The sequencing sample was made of PBMCs or T cells enriched from blood (not recorded which). The chain carries TRBV21-1 and TRBJ1-1. TRBV21-1 is an annotated pseudogene. Here the CDR3 DNA reads TGTGCCAGCAGCTTTTCCCCCAGGGAGGCTGAAGCTTTCTTT. This sequence encodes CASSFSPREAEAFF.